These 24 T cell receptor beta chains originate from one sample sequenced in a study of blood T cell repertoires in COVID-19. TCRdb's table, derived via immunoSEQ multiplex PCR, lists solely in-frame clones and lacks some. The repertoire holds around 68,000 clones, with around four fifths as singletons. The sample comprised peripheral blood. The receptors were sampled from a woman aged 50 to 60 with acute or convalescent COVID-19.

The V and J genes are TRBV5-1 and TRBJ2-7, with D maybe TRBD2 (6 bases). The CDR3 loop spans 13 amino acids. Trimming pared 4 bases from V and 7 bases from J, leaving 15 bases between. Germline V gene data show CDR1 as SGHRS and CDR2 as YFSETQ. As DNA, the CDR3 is TGCGCCAGCAGCAGAGCGGCCGGAGGGGAGCAGTACTTC. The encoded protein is CASSRAAGGEQYF.

The CDR3 DNA reads as TGTGCCAGCAGCTTAGATACGGGAGCTAACTATGGCTACACCTTC. Protein product: CASSLDTGANYGYTF. The chain carries TRBV11-2 and TRBJ1-2; D is unclear. The CDR3 extends over 15 amino acids. The germline V gene encodes CDR1 SGHAT and CDR2 FQNNGV. The ends were cut back, 0 bases at V and 0 bases at J, with 8 bases in the middle.

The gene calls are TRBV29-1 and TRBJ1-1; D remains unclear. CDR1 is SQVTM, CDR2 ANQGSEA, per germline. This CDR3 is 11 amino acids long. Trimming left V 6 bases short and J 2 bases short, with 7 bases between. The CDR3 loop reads CSVRGNTEAFF. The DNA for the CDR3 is TGCAGCGTCCGCGGCAACACTGAAGCTTTCTTT.

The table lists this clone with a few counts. The CDR3 protein is CASSLRQGVFAYGYTF. The CDR3 bases are TGTGCCAGCAGTCTACGACAGGGAGTGTTTGCCTATGGCTACACCTTC. This sequence joins TRBV27 and TRBJ1-2, with TRBD1 matching over 7 bases. The CDR3 extends over 16 amino acids. The junction had 13 bases not matched to a gene; V was cut back by 5 bases and J by 4 bases. Germline V gene lookup returns CDR1 MNHEY and CDR2 SMNVEV (reference sequence).

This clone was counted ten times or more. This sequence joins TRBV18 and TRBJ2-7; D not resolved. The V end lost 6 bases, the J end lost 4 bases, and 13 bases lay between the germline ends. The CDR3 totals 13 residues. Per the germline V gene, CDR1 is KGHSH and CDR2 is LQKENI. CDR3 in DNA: TGTGCCAGCTCGGAGAGGTTTGAATACGAGCAGTACTTC. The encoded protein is CASSERFEYEQYF.

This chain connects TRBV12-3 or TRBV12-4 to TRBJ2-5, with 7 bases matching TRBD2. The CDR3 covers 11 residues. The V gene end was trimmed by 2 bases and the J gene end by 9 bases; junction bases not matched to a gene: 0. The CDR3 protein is CASSLSGAQYF. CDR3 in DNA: TGTGCCAGCAGTTTAAGCGGGGCCCAGTACTTC.

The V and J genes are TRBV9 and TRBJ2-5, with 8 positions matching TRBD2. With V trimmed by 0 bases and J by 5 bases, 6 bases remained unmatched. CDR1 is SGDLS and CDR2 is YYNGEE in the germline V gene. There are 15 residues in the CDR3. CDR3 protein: CASSVDGAGVETQYF. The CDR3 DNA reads TGTGCCAGCAGCGTAGACGGAGCGGGAGTGGAGACCCAGTACTTC.

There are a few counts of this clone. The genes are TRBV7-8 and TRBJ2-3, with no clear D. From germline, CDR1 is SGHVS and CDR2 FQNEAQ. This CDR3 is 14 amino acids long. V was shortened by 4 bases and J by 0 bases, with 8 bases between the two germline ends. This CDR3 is CASSSYSSTDTQYF. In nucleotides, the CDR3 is TGTGCCAGCAGCTCGTATTCTAGCACAGATACGCAGTATTTT.

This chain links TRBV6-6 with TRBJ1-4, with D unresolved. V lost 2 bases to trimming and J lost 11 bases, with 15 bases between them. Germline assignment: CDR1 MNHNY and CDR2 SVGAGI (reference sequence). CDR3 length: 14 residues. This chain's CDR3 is CASSYPEEGSKLFF. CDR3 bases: TGTGCCAGCAGTTACCCTGAGGAGGGCAGTAAACTGTTTTTT.

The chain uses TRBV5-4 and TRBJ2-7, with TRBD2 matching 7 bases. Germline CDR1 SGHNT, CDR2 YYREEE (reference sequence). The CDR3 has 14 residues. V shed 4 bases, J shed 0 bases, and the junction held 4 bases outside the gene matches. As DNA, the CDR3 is TGTGCCAGCAGCCTGCGGGACTACTCCTACGAGCAGTACTTC. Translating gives CASSLRDYSYEQYF.

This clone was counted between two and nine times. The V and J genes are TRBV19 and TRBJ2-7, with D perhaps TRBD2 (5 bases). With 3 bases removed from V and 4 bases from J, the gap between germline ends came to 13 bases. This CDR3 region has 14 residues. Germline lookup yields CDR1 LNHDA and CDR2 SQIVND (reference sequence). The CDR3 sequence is CASSIRGDLYEQYF. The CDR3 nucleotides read TGTGCCAGTAGTATCCGGGGAGATCTTTACGAGCAGTACTTC.

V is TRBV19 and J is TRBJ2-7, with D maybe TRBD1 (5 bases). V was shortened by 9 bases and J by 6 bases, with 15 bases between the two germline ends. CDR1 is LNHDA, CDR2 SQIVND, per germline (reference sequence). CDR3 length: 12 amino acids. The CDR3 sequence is CASGQRGSEQYF. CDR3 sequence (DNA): TGTGCCAGCGGACAAAGAGGAAGCGAGCAGTACTTC. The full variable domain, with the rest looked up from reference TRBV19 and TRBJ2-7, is DGGITQSPKYLFRKEGQNVTLSCEQNLNHDAMYWYRQDPGQGLRLIYYSQIVNDFQKGDIAEGYSVSREKKESFPLTVTSAQKNPTAFYLCASGQRGSEQYFGPGTRLTVT.

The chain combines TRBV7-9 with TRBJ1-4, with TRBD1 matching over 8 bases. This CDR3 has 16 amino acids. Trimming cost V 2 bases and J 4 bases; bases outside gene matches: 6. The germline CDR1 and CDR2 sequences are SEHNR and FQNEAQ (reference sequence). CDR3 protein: CASSLMAGGDNEKLFF. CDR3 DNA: TGTGCCAGCAGCTTAATGGCAGGGGGCGATAATGAAAAACTGTTTTTT. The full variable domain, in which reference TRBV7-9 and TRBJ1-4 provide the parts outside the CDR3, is DTGVSQNPRHKITKRGQNVTFRCDPISEHNRLYWYRQTLGQGPEFLTYFQNEAQLEKSRLLSDRFSAERPKGSFSTLEIQRTEQGDSAMYLCASSLMAGGDNEKLFFGSGTQLSVL.

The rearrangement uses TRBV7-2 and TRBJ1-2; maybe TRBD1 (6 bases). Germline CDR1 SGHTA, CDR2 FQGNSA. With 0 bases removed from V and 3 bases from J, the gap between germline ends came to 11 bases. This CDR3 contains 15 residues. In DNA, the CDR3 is TGTGCCAGCAGCTTAGCCGCGACAGGTGACTATGGCTACACCTTC. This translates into CASSLAATGDYGYTF.

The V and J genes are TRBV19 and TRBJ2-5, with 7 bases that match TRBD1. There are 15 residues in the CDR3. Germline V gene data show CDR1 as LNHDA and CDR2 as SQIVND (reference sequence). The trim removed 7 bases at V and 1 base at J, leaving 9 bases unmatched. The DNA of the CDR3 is TGTGCCAGTAAAGAGCTCGACAGGGCCCAAGAGACCCAGTACTTC. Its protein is CASKELDRAQETQYF.

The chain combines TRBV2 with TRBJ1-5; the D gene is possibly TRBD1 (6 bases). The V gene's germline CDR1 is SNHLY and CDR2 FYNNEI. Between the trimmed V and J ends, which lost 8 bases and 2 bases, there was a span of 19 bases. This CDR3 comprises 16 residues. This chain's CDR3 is CASARHTGSGNQPQHF. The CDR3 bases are TGTGCCAGCGCCCGGCATACAGGGTCGGGCAATCAGCCCCAGCATTTT.

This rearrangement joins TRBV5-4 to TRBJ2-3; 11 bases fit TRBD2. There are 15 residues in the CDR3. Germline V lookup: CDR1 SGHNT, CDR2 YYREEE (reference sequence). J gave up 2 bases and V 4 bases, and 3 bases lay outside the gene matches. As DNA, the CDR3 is TGTGCCAGCAGCCCGGGACTAGCGGCCACAGATACGCAGTATTTT. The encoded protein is CASSPGLAATDTQYF.

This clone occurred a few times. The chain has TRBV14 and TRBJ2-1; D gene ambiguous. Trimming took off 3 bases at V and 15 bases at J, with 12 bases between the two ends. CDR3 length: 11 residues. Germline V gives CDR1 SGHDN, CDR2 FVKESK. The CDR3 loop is CASSHNGHSFF. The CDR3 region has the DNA TGTGCCAGCAGCCACAATGGGCATTCGTTCTTC.

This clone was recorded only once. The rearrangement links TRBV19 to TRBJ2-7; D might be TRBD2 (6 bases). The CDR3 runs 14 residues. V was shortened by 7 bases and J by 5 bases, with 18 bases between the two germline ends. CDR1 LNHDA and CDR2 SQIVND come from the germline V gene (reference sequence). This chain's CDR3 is CASKKSSDGDEQYF. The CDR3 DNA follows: TGTGCCAGTAAAAAATCTAGCGACGGCGACGAGCAGTACTTC.

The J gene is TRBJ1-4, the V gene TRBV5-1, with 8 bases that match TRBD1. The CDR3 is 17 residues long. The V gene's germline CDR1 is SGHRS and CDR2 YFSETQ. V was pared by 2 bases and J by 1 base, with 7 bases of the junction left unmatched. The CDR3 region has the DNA TGCGCCAGCAGCTTTAGAACAGGGGGTAGAACTAATGAAAAACTGTTTTTT. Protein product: CASSFRTGGRTNEKLFF.

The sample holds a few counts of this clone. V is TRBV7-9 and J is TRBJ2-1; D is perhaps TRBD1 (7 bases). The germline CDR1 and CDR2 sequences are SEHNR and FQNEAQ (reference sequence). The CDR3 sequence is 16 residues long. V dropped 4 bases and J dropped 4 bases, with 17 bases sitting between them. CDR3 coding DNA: TGTGCCAGCAGCTGGCCCAGGGGGACTCTATACAATGAGCAGTTCTTC. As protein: CASSWPRGTLYNEQFF.

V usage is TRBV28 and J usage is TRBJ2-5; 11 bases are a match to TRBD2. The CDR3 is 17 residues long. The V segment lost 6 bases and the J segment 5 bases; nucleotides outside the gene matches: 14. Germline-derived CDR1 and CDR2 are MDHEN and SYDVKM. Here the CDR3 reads CASSPGFIWTSGETQYF. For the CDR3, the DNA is TGTGCCAGCAGCCCCGGGTTTATATGGACTAGCGGGGAGACCCAGTACTTC.

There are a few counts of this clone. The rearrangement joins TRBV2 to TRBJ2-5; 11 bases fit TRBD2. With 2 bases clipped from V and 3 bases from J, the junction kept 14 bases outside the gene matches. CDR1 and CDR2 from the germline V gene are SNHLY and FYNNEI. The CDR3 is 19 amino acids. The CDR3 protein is CASSELLAGGPPTKETQYF. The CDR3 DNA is TGTGCCAGCAGTGAACTCCTAGCGGGAGGCCCCCCGACCAAAGAGACCCAGTACTTC. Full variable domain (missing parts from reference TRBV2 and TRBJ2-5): EPEVTQTPSHQVTQMGQEVILRCVPISNHLYFYWYRQILGQKVEFLVSFYNNEISEKSEIFDDQFSVERPDGSNFTLKIRSTKLEDSAMYFCASSELLAGGPPTKETQYFGPGTRLLVL.

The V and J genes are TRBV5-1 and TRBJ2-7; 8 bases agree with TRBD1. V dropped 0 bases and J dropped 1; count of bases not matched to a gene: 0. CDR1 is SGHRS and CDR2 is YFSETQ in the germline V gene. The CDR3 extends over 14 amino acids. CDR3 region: CASSLGQGSYEQYF. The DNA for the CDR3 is TGCGCCAGCAGCTTGGGACAGGGGTCCTACGAGCAGTACTTC.